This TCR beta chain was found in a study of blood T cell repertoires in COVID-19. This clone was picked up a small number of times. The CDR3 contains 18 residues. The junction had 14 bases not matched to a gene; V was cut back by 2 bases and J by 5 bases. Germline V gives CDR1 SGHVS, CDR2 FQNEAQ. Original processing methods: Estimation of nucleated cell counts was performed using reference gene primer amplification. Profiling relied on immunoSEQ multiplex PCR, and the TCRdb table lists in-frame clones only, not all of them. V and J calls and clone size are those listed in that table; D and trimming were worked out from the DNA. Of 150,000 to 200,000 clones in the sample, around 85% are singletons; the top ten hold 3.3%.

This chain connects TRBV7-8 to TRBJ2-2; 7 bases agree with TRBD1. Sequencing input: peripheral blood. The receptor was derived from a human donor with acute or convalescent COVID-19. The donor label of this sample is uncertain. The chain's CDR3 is CASSLRPLSQGVTGELFF. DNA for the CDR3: TGTGCCAGCAGCTTAAGGCCCCTGTCGCAGGGGGTAACCGGGGAGCTGTTTTTT.